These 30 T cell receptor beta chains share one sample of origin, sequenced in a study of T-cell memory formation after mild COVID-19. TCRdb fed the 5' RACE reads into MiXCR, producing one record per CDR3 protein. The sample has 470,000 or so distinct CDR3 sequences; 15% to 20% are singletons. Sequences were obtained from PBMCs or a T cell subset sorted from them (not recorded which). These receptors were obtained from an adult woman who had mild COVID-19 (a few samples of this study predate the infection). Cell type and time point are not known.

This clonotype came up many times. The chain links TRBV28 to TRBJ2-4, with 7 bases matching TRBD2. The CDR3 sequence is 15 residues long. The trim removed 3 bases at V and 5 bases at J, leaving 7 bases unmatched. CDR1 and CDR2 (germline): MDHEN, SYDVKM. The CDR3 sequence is CASSFYGGGENIQYF. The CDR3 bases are TGTGCCAGCAGTTTTTATGGGGGAGGGGAAAACATTCAGTACTTC. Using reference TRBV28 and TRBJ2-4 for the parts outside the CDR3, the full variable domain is DVKVTQSSRYLVKRTGEKVFLECVQDMDHENMFWYRQDPGLGLRLIYFSYDVKMKEKGDIPEGYSVSREKKERFSLILESASTNQTSMYLCASSFYGGGENIQYFGAGTRLSVL.

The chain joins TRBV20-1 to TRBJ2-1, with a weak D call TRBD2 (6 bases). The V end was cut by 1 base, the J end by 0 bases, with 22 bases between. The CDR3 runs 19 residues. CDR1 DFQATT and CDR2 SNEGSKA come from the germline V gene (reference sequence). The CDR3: CSARAIDSGGIGSYNEQFF. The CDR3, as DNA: TGCAGTGCTAGAGCAATTGACTCTGGCGGGATAGGCTCCTACAATGAGCAGTTCTTC.

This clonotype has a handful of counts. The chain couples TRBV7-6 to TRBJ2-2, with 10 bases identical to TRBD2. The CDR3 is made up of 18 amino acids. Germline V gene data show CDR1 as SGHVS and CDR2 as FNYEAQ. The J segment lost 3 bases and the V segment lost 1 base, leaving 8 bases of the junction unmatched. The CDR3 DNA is TGTGCCAGCAGCTTAGGGGCTCGACTAGCGGGCCACACCGGGGAGCTGTTTTTT. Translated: CASSLGARLAGHTGELFF.

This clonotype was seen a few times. CDR3 residues: CASSQRQEGTGELFF. Written as DNA, the CDR3 is TGTGCCAGCAGCCAAAGACAGGAGGGCACCGGGGAGCTGTTTTTT. The gene calls are TRBV7-2 and TRBJ2-2; D tentatively fits TRBD1 or TRBD2 (6 bases each). CDR1 is SGHTA, CDR2 FQGNSA, per germline. The CDR3 is 15 amino acids. Trimming removed 5 bases at V and 4 bases at J, with 14 bases between.

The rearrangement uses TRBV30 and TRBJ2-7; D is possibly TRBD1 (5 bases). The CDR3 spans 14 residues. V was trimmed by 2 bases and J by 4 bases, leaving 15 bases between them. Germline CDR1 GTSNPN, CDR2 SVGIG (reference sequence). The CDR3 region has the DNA TGTGCCTGGAGTCTGCTTTATGGGGCGTACGAGCAGTACTTC. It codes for CAWSLLYGAYEQYF. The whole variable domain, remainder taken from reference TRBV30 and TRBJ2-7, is SQTIHQWPATLVQPVGSPLSLECTVEGTSNPNLYWYRQAAGRGLQLLFYSVGIGQISSEVPQNLSASRPQDRQFILSSKKLLLSDSGFYLCAWSLLYGAYEQYFGPGTRLTVT.

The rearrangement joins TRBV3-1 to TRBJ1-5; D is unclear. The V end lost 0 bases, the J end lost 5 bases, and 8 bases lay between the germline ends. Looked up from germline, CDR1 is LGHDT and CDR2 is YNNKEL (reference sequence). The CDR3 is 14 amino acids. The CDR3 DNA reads TGTGCCAGCAGCCAAGATCGCAGTTATCAGCCCCAGCATTTT. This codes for CASSQDRSYQPQHF.

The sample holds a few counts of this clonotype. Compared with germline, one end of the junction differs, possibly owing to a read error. CDR3: CDSSQEGSSFIGEDTQYF. The CDR3 DNA reads as TGTGACAGCAGCCAAGAGGGGAGTAGCTTTATCGGTGAAGATACGCAGTATTTT. V gene TRBV4-2 combines with J gene TRBJ2-3; D may match TRBD1 or TRBD2 (5 bases each). The germline gives CDR1 LGHNA, CDR2 YNFKEQ. CDR3 length: 18 amino acids.

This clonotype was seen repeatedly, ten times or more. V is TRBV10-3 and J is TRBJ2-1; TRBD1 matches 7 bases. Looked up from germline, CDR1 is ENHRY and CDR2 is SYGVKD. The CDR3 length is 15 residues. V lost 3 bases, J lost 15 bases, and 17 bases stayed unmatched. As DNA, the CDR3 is TGTGCCATCAGTGACATCTTAACCGAAGGGGGCGAAGGGTTCTTC. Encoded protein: CAISDILTEGGEGFF.

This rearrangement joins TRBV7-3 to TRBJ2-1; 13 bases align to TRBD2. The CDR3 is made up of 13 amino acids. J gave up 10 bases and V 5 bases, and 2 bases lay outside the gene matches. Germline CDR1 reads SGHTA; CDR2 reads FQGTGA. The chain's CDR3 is CASSGTSGAEQFF. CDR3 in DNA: TGTGCCAGCAGCGGGACTAGCGGGGCCGAGCAGTTCTTC.

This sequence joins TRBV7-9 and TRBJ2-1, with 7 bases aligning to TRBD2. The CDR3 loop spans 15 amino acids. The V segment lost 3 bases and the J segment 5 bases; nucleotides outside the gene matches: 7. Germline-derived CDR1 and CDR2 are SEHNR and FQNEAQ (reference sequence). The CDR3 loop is CASSFRASGNNEQFF. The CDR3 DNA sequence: TGTGCCAGCAGCTTTAGGGCTAGCGGCAACAATGAGCAGTTCTTC.

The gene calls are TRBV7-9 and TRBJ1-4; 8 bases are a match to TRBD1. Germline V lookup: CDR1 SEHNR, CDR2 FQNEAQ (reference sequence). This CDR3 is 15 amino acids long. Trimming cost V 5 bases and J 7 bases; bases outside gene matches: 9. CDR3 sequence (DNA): TGTGCCAGCAGCGAGACAGGGGTCGAGGGTGAAAAACTGTTTTTT. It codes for CASSETGVEGEKLFF.

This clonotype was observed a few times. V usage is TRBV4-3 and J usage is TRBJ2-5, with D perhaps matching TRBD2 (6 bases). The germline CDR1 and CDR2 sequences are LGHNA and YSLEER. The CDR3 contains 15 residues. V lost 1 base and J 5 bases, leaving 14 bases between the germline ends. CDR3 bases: TGCGCCAGCAGCCAAGGGGGAACTAGCTTGGAGACCCAGTACTTC. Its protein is CASSQGGTSLETQYF.

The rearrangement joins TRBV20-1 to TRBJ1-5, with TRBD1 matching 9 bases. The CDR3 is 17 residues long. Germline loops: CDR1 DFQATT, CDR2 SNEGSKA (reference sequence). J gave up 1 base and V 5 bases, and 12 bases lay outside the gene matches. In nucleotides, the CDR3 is TGCAGTGCTTACCAACACAGGGGGCGCGGGAGCAATCAGCCCCAGCATTTT. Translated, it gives CSAYQHRGRGSNQPQHF.

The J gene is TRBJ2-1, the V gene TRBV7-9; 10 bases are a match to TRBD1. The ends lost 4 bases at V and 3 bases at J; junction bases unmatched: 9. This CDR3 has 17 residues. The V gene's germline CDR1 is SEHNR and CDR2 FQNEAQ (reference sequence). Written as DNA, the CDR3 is TGTGCCAGCAGCTCCCCACCGGGACAGGGGCTCTACAATGAGCAGTTCTTC. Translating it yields CASSSPPGQGLYNEQFF.

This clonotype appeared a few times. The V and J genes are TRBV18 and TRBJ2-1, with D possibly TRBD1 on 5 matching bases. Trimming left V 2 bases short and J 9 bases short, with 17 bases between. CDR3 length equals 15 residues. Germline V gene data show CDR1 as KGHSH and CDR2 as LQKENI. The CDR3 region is CASSPATGRVAEQFF. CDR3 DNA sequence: TGTGCCAGCTCACCAGCAACAGGAAGGGTAGCTGAGCAGTTCTTC.

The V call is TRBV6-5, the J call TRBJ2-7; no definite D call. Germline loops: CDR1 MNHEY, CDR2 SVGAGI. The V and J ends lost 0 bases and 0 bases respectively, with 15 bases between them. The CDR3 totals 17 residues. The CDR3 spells CASSYSVLRSSSYEQYF. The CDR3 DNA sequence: TGTGCCAGCAGTTACTCCGTTTTGAGGAGCAGCTCCTACGAGCAGTACTTC.

The CDR3 DNA reads as TGTGCCAGCACCCCTCGGGGCAGTGCGAACACTGAAGCTTTCTTT. Encoded protein: CASTPRGSANTEAFF. The chain couples TRBV6-5 to TRBJ1-1; D may be TRBD1 (5 bases). Trimming took off 7 bases at V and 1 base at J, with 16 bases between the two ends. Germline loops: CDR1 MNHEY, CDR2 SVGAGI. CDR3 size: 15 residues.

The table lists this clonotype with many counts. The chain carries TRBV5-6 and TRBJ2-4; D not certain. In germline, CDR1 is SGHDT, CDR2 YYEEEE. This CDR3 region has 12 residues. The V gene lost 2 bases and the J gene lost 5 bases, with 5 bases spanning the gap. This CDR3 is CASSLTENIQYF. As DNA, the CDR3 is TGTGCCAGCAGCTTAACCGAAAACATTCAGTACTTC. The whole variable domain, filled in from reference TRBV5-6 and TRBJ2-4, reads DAGVTQSPTHLIKTRGQQVTLRCSPKSGHDTVSWYQQALGQGPQFIFQYYEEEERQRGNFPDRFSGHQFPNYSSELNVNALLLGDSALYLCASSLTENIQYFGAGTRLSVL.

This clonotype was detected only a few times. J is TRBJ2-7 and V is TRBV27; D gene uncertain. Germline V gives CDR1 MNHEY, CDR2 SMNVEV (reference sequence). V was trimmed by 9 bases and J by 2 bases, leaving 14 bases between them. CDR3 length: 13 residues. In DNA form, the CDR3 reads TGTGCCAGTAGAATGAGACCCGCCTACGAGCAGTACTTC. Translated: CASRMRPAYEQYF.

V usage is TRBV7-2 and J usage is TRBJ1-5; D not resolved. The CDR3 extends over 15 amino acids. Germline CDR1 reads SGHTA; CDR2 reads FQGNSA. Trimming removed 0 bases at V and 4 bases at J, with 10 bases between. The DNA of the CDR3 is TGTGCCAGCAGCTTAGCCGCCAGGCCAAATCAGCCCCAGCATTTT. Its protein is CASSLAARPNQPQHF.

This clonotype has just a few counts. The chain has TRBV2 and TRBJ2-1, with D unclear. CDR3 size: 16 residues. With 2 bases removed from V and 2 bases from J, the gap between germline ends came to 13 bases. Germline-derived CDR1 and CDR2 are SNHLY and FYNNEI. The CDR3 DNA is TGTGCCAGCAGTGAAATTGTGGATGGTACCTACAATGAGCAGTTCTTC. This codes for CASSEIVDGTYNEQFF.

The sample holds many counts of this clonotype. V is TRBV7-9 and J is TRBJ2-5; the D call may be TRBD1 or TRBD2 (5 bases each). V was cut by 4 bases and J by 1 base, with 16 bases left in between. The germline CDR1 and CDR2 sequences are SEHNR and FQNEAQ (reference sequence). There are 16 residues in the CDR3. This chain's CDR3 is CASSSPGTKFQETQYF. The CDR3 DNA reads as TGTGCCAGCAGCTCGCCCGGGACCAAATTCCAAGAGACCCAGTACTTC.

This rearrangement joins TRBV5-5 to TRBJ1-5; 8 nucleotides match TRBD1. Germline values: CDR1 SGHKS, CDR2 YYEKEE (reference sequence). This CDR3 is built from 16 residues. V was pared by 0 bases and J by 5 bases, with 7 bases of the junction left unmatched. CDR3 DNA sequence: TGTGCCAGCAGCTTGGACGTAGCAGGGGGCTATCAGCCCCAGCATTTT. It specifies CASSLDVAGGYQPQHF. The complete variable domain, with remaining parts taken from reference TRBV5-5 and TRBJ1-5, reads DAGVTQSPTHLIKTRGQQVTLRCSPISGHKSVSWYQQVLGQGPQFIFQYYEKEERGRGNFPDRFSARQFPNYSSELNVNALLLGDSALYLCASSLDVAGGYQPQHFGDGTRLSIL.

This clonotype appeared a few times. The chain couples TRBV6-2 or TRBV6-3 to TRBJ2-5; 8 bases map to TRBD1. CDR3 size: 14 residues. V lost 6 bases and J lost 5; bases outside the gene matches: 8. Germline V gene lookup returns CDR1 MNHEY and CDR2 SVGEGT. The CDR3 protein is CASSRWTGRETQYF. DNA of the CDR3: TGTGCCAGCAGCCGTTGGACAGGGCGGGAGACCCAGTACTTC.

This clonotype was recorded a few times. The CDR3 DNA reads TGTGCCAGCAGCTTGGGGCGGGAGCCCTACAATGAGCAGTTCTTC. Translation: CASSLGREPYNEQFF. This chain links TRBV7-2 with TRBJ2-1; 7 nucleotides match TRBD2. V shed 3 bases and J 2 bases; nucleotides not matched to a gene: 4. There are 15 residues in the CDR3. Germline CDR1 reads SGHTA; CDR2 reads FQGNSA.

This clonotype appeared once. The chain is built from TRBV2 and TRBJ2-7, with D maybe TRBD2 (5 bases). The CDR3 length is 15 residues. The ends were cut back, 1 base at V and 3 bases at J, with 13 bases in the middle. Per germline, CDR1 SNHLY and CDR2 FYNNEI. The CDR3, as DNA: TGTGCCAGCAGTGAAGGTGGGAGTGGGTTCTACGAGCAGTACTTC. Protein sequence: CASSEGGSGFYEQYF.

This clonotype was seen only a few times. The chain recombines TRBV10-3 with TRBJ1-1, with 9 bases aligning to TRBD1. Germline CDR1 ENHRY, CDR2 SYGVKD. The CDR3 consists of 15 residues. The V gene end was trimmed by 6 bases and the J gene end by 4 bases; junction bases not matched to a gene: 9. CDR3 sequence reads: CAIRSTGGSVTEAFF. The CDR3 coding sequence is TGTGCCATCAGATCGACAGGGGGTTCGGTCACTGAAGCTTTCTTT.

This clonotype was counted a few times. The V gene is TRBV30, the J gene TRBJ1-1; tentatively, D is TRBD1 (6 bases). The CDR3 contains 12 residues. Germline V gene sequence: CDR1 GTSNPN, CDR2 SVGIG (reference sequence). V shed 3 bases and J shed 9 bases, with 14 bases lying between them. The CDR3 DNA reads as TGTGCCTGGAGCATAGGACAGATACAAGCTTTCTTT. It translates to CAWSIGQIQAFF.

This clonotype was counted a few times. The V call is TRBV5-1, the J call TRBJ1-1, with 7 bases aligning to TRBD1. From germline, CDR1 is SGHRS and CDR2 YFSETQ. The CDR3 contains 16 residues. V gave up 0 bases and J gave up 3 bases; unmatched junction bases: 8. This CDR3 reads CASSLGDRAGDTEAFF. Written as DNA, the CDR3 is TGCGCCAGCAGCTTGGGTGACAGGGCCGGTGACACTGAAGCTTTCTTT.

Here the CDR3 reads CASSSPTGLNGYTF. The CDR3 nucleotides read TGTGCCAGCAGCTCCCCGACAGGGTTGAATGGCTACACCTTC. The gene calls are TRBV7-8 and TRBJ1-2, with TRBD1 identical over 7 bases. The CDR3 runs to 14 residues. Germline V gene sequence: CDR1 SGHVS, CDR2 FQNEAQ. The J segment lost 6 bases and the V segment lost 4 bases, leaving 8 bases of the junction unmatched. The full variable domain, its missing parts supplied by reference TRBV7-8 and TRBJ1-2, is GAGVSQSPRYKVAKRGQDVALRCDPISGHVSLFWYQQALGQGPEFLTYFQNEAQLDKSGLPSDRFFAERPEGSVSTLKIQRTQQEDSAVYLCASSSPTGLNGYTFGSGTRLTVV.